This TCR beta chain came from a study of T cell changes during pregnancy in multiple sclerosis. Method: immunoSEQ multiplex PCR; TCRdb's copy keeps in-frame clones and lacks some. The table records 70,000 or so clones, 85% to 95% of them present only once. This receptor was obtained from a female donor in good health, enrolled as a control in a pregnancy study. The sequencing used peripheral blood, collected in the third trimester of pregnancy.

DNA for the CDR3: TGTGCCAGCTCACCAGGACAGGGAAGAGAGACCCAGTACTTC. Encoded protein: CASSPGQGRETQYF. The rearrangement joins TRBV18 to TRBJ2-5; TRBD1 matches at 8 bases. V lost 2 bases to trimming and J lost 4 bases; unmatched junction nucleotides: 3. Germline V gene lookup returns CDR1 KGHSH and CDR2 LQKENI. This CDR3 is 14 amino acids long.